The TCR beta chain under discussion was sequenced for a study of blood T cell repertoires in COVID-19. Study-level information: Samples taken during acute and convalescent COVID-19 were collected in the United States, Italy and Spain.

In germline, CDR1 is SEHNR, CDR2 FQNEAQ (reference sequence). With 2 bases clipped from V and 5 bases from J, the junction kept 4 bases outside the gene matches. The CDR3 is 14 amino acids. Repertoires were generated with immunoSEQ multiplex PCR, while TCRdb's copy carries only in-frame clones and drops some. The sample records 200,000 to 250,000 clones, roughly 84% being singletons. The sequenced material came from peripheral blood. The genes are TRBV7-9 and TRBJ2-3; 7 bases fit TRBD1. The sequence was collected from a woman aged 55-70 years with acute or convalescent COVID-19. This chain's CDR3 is CASSLRQGGDTQYF. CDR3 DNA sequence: TGTGCCAGCAGCTTAAGACAGGGTGGAGATACGCAGTATTTT.